This is a list of T cell receptor beta chains from one sample in a study of blood T cell dynamics during melanoma immunotherapy. Some clones are missing from TCRdb's copy, which holds only in-frame ones; the method was immunoSEQ multiplex PCR. The top ten hold around a third of the sample, which has 4,000 to 5,000 clones, more than 75% seen once. The sample in question was blood, obtained from a patient treated with checkpoint blockade. The receptors derive from a human donor with melanoma. The CDR3 runs from the conserved cysteine through the conserved F or W. D genes are given only for firm matches. Clone size, where shown, is once, few, many, or a class for clones that have expanded.

size | J | V | D | CDR3 | DNA
. | TRBJ1-1 | TRBV14 | . | CASSPLRTLNTEAFF | TGTGCCAGCAGCCCCCTCCGGACACTTAACACTGAAGCTTTCTTT
. | TRBJ2-7 | TRBV27 | TRBD1 | CASSPWTGNYEQYF | TGTGCCAGCAGTCCGTGGACAGGAAACTACGAGCAGTACTTC
. | TRBJ1-1 | TRBV6-1 | TRBD1 | CASSEIGGAGEAFF | TGTGCCAGCAGCGAAATAGGGGGCGCGGGTGAAGCTTTCTTT
. | TRBJ2-6 | TRBV7-3 | . | CASSLGRLSGANVLTF | TGTGCCAGCAGCCTCGGACGGCTCTCTGGGGCCAACGTCCTGACTTTC
. | TRBJ2-5 | TRBV14 | TRBD1 | CASSQDPRTGSGQYF | TGTGCCAGCAGCCAAGATCCGAGGACAGGGTCGGGGCAGTACTTC
. | TRBJ2-7 | TRBV10-3 | . | CAITRDLTLGEQYF | TGTGCCATCACCAGGGACCTCACTCTAGGCGAGCAGTACTTC
. | TRBJ1-1 | TRBV6-5 | . | CASSLSRADTEAFF | TGTGCCAGCAGTCTAAGTAGGGCAGACACTGAAGCTTTCTTT
. | TRBJ1-3 | TRBV29-1 | . | CSVAGSSGNTIYF | TGCAGCGTCGCCGGGAGCTCTGGAAACACCATATATTTT
. | TRBJ1-1 | TRBV9 | . | CASSPPVGEEAFF | TGTGCCAGCAGCCCACCGGTGGGGGAGGAAGCTTTCTTT
. | TRBJ2-4 | TRBV11-3 | . | CASSLDQQTGSQYF | TGTGCCAGCAGCTTAGATCAACAGACTGGGAGTCAGTACTTC
once | TRBJ2-1 | TRBV12-2 | . | CASRLVGSYNEQFF | TGTGCAAGTCGCTTAGTAGGCAGCTACAATGAGCAGTTCTTC
. | TRBJ2-1 | TRBV7-2 | . | CASSPSYNEQFF | TGTGCCAGCAGTCCTAGCTACAATGAGCAGTTCTTC
. | TRBJ2-7 | TRBV7-3 | . | CASSLAGDFYEQYF | TGTGCCAGCAGCTTAGCAGGGGACTTCTACGAGCAGTACTTC
once | TRBJ2-7 | TRBV9 | TRBD2 | CASSVATGGLYYEQYF | TGTGCCAGCAGCGTAGCAACGGGGGGATTATACTACGAGCAGTACTTC
. | TRBJ1-3 | TRBV29-1 | TRBD1 | CSVRTGGAGNTIYF | TGCAGCGTACGTACAGGGGGCGCTGGAAACACCATATATTTT
. | TRBJ2-2 | TRBV6-5 | . | CASTLMKNTGELFF | TGTGCCAGCACCCTAATGAAGAACACCGGGGAGCTGTTTTTT
. | TRBJ1-2 | TRBV11-1 | . | CATSHRVNYGYTF | TGTGCCACCAGCCACAGGGTGAACTATGGCTACACCTTC
. | TRBJ2-7 | TRBV9 | TRBD2 | CASSPRLATYEQYF | TGTGCCAGCAGCCCGCGACTAGCAACGTACGAGCAGTACTTC
. | TRBJ2-3 | TRBV5-8 | TRBD2 | CASSLVLAGGPRYF | TGTGCCAGCAGCTTGGTTCTAGCGGGAGGCCCCCGGTATTTT
. | TRBJ2-7 | TRBV11-3 | . | CASSLEQQLYEQYF | TGTGCCAGCAGCTTGGAACAGCAGCTTTACGAGCAGTACTTC
. | TRBJ2-7 | TRBV5-1 | . | CASSFGGDRSEQYF | TGCGCCAGCAGCTTTGGGGGCGATCGGTCCGAGCAGTACTTC
. | TRBJ2-3 | TRBV30 | TRBD2 | CAWSARLAGRGDTQYF | TGTGCCTGGAGTGCGAGACTAGCGGGACGGGGAGATACGCAGTATTTT
once | TRBJ2-7 | TRBV28 | TRBD2 | CASSLEGGTSGSFLGEQYF | TGTGCCAGCAGTTTAGAGGGGGGGACTAGCGGGAGTTTTTTGGGAGAGCAGTACTTC
. | TRBJ1-1 | TRBV18 | TRBD1 | CASSPGTGIEAFF | TGTGCCAGCTCACCCGGGACAGGGATTGAAGCTTTCTTT
. | TRBJ2-3 | TRBV15 | . | CATSPHTDTQYF | TGTGCCACCAGCCCTCACACAGATACGCAGTATTTT
. | TRBJ2-1 | TRBV7-3 | . | CASSPNGAGEQFF | TGTGCCAGCAGCCCCAATGGGGCAGGTGAGCAGTTCTTC
. | TRBJ2-6 | TRBV11-2 | . | CASRKPGQLSGANVLTF | TGTGCCAGCAGAAAACCGGGACAACTCTCTGGGGCCAACGTCCTGACTTTC
once | TRBJ2-6 | TRBV30 | . | CAWSVGTPSGANVLTF | TGTGCCTGGAGTGTCGGCACCCCCTCTGGGGCCAACGTCCTGACTTTC
. | TRBJ1-1 | TRBV29-1 | TRBD1 | CSVEGPAGGPPEAFF | TGCAGCGTTGAGGGCCCAGCAGGGGGACCCCCTGAAGCTTTCTTT
. | TRBJ1-2 | TRBV9 | . | CASSAGVWGYTF | TGTGCCAGCAGCGCAGGGGTCTGGGGCTACACCTTC
. | TRBJ2-7 | TRBV21-1 | . | CASSKTSGLDDCEQYF | TGTGCCAGCAGCAAAACGAGCGGGCTAGACGATTGTGAGCAGTACTTC
. | TRBJ1-6 | TRBV7-2 | . | CASSPRNSPLHF | TGTGCCAGCAGCCCCAGAAATTCACCCCTCCACTTT
once | TRBJ2-7 | TRBV7-8 | TRBD2 | CASSYGLAGVYEQYF | TGTGCCAGCAGCTACGGACTAGCGGGAGTGTACGAGCAGTACTTC
. | TRBJ1-2 | TRBV19 | . | CASSNDRETNYGYTF | TGTGCCAGTAGTAATGACCGGGAGACGAACTATGGCTACACCTTC
. | TRBJ1-2 | TRBV18 | TRBD1 | CASSPSGTGGNYGYTF | TGTGCCAGCTCACCCTCAGGGACAGGGGGTAACTATGGCTACACCTTC
few | TRBJ2-7 | TRBV5-5 | . | CASSFIPGPGGHEQYF | TGTGCCAGCAGCTTTATCCCGGGCCCGGGGGGCCACGAGCAGTACTTC
few | TRBJ1-5 | TRBV6-5 | . | CASSTGGGQPQHF | TGTGCCAGCAGTACGGGTGGCGGTCAGCCCCAGCATTTT
. | TRBJ2-6 | TRBV5-1 | . | CASSLRGLTSSGANVLTF | TGCGCCAGCAGCTTGCGGGGGTTAACCAGCTCTGGGGCCAACGTCCTGACTTTC
once | TRBJ1-6 | TRBV27 | TRBD1 | CASSSWTGGNSPLHF | TGTGCCAGCAGTTCGTGGACAGGGGGAAATTCACCCCTCCACTTT
. | TRBJ1-2 | TRBV30 | TRBD1 | CAAQGAPAGYTF | TGTGCCGCTCAGGGGGCCCCAGCTGGCTACACCTTC
. | TRBJ1-1 | TRBV10-3 | . | CAIRGANTEAFF | TGTGCCATCAGAGGGGCGAACACTGAAGCTTTCTTT
. | TRBJ1-4 | TRBV10-3 | TRBD1 | CAISARQGDRGEKLFF | TGTGCCATCAGTGCCCGGCAAGGGGACAGGGGTGAAAAACTGTTTTTT
. | TRBJ2-2 | TRBV7-8 | TRBD2 | CASSLVSREAGELFF | TGTGCCAGCAGCTTAGTAAGCCGGGAGGCCGGGGAGCTGTTTTTT
. | TRBJ1-5 | TRBV2 | . | CASSDEGGDQPQHF | TGTGCCAGCAGTGATGAAGGCGGGGATCAGCCCCAGCATTTT
. | TRBJ1-1 | TRBV27 | TRBD1 | CASSRDRVGNTEAFF | TGTGCCAGCAGCCGGGACAGGGTGGGGAACACTGAAGCTTTCTTT
. | TRBJ1-1 | TRBV19 | TRBD1 | CASTLTGSFRAFF | TGTGCCAGTACTCTGACAGGGTCGTTTAGAGCTTTCTTT
. | TRBJ2-5 | TRBV18 | . | CASSRDGGRQETQYF | TGTGCCAGCTCACGAGATGGGGGGCGGCAAGAGACCCAGTACTTC